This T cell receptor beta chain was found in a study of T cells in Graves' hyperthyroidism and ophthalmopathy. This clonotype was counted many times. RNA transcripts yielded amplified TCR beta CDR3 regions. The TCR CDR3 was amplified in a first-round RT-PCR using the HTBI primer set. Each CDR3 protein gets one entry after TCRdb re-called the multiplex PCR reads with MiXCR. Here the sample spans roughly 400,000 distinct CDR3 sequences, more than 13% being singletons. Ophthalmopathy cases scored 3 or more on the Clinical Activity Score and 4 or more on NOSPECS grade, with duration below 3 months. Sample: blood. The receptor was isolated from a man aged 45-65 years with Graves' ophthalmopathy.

CDR3 sequence reads: CSVVGRSDTQYF. The CDR3 DNA reads as TGCAGCGTGGTGGGTCGGTCAGATACGCAGTATTTT. The chain carries TRBV29-1 and TRBJ2-3; D is undetermined. This CDR3 is built from 12 residues. Germline assignment: CDR1 SQVTM and CDR2 ANQGSEA. V shed 6 bases and J shed 4 bases, with 11 bases lying between them.